This T cell receptor (beta chain) appears in the sequencing data of a study of CD8 T cells in ankylosing spondylitis. Study-level points and caveats: Under 10 highly homologous variants formed a TCR beta motif that appeared characteristic of ankylosing spondylitis blood. Disease-linked clones were found to be CD8+ and relatively rare in peripheral blood. Reported data indicate significant enrichment of disease-linked clones within matched ankylosing spondylitis synovial fluid.

MiXCR, applied by TCRdb to the 5' RACE reads, yields one record per CDR3 protein. The data contain 30,000 to 45,000 distinct CDR3 sequences, 9.5% to 12% of them seen just once; the ten biggest clones take up around 20%. J lost 4 bases, V lost 5 bases, and 6 bases had no gene match. Germline V gene data show CDR1 as SGHTA and CDR2 as FQGNSA. CDR3 length equals 14 residues. This clonotype occurred a few times. The target antigen is unknown. Sequencing was performed on synovial fluid, either unsorted or a sorted T cell fraction (not recorded which). The rearrangement links TRBV7-2 to TRBJ2-5; TRBD1 agrees at 8 bases. The source is a male donor with ankylosing spondylitis. CDR3 loop: CASSTWTGLETQYF. Written as DNA, the CDR3 is TGTGCCAGCAGCACCTGGACAGGGTTAGAGACCCAGTACTTC.